This TCR beta chain was recorded in a study of blood T cell repertoires in COVID-19. Whole-study context: COVID-19 samples from acute and convalescent phases originated in the United States, Italy and Spain. In each case, the material was cDNA or gDNA derived from T cells, B-cell-depleted T cells, or PBMCs.

The table came from immunoSEQ multiplex PCR; TCRdb's copy has only in-frame clones and leaves some out. In the table there are fewer than 300,000 clones, 85% to 90% of which are singletons. Those enrolled in Seattle joined during active infection and were followed longitudinally afterward. The CDR3 extends over 11 amino acids. V dropped 3 bases and J dropped 13 bases, with 10 bases sitting between them. The V gene's germline CDR1 is ENHRY and CDR2 SYGVKD. Sequencing input: peripheral blood. This TCR derives from a woman aged 30 to 39 with COVID-19, enrolled during active disease. The rearrangement uses TRBV10-3 and TRBJ2-1, with no clear D. The CDR3 bases are TGTGCCATCAGTGATGGCGGCGGACAGTTCTTC. Translated, it gives CAISDGGGQFF.